A selection of T cell receptor beta chains follows, all from one sample in a study of T cell clonotyping in hematopoietic cell transplantation. The table came from immunoSEQ multiplex PCR; TCRdb's copy has only in-frame clones and leaves some out. There are 15,000 to 20,000 clones in the sample; more than 75% occur only once, and about 4% lies in the top ten. Sequences were derived from PBMCs, sampled 100 days after allogeneic stem cell transplant. The receptors were gathered from a male patient aged 55-69 years who had an allogeneic stem cell transplant from a related donor, so the T cells may come from the graft donor. Some clones in this sample may be carry-over from other donors' samples. The CDR3 runs from the conserved cysteine through the conserved F or W. The order of the fields is D gene, J gene, V gene, clone size, CDR3 protein, CDR3 DNA. D genes are given only for firm matches. Size is stated for part of the rows, as once, few or many counts, or as a class when the clone is expanded.

- TRBJ1-2 TRBV28 - CASSRSLSGYTF TGTGCCAGCAGTCGCTCTCTGAGCGGCTACACCTTC
- TRBJ2-7 TRBV20-1 - CSASGLHEQYF TGCAGTGCTAGCGGACTGCACGAGCAGTACTTC
- TRBJ1-2 TRBV5-4 - CASSKEVAVYGYTF TGTGCCAGCAGTAAGGAGGTCGCTGTCTATGGCTACACCTTC
- TRBJ1-5 TRBV6-5 - CASSSGEKNNQPQHF TGTGCCAGCAGTTCCGGGGAGAAGAACAATCAGCCCCAGCATTTT
- TRBJ1-5 TRBV5-1 - CASSHGDTYGNQPQHF TGCGCCAGCAGCCATGGGGACACCTATGGTAATCAGCCCCAGCATTTT
- TRBJ2-3 TRBV27 - CASSRGRTDTQYF TGTGCCAGCAGTAGGGGCCGCACAGATACGCAGTATTTT
- TRBJ1-6 TRBV6-1 - CASRSQGSSPLHF TGTGCCAGCAGGTCACAGGGTTCGTCACCCCTCCACTTT
- TRBJ1-3 TRBV30 once CAWDEGQPGNTIYF TGTGCCTGGGATGAAGGGCAGCCTGGAAACACCATATATTTT
- TRBJ2-7 TRBV5-4 - CASSLSGDSYEQYF TGTGCCAGCAGCTTATCCGGGGATTCCTACGAGCAGTACTTC
- TRBJ2-3 TRBV7-3 - CASSPDRTTGSADTQYF TGTGCCAGCAGCCCAGATCGGACAACCGGCAGCGCAGATACGCAGTATTTT
- TRBJ1-3 TRBV4-2 - CASSQGGNSGNTIYF TGTGCCAGCAGCCAAGGGGGGAACTCTGGAAACACCATATATTTT
- TRBJ2-7 TRBV19 - CASSSRGDYEQYF TGTGCCAGTAGCTCAAGGGGGGACTACGAGCAGTACTTC
- TRBJ2-5 TRBV9 - CASSVTGGKVETQYF TGTGCCAGCAGCGTAACTGGGGGGAAGGTTGAGACCCAGTACTTC
- TRBJ2-7 TRBV19 - CASSSAYEQYF TGTGCCAGTAGTTCAGCCTACGAGCAGTACTTC
- TRBJ1-1 TRBV5-6 - CASSLVGAGAFF TGTGCCAGCAGCTTGGTAGGTGCTGGAGCTTTCTTT
- TRBJ2-5 TRBV6-5 - CASSYSITGQETQYF TGTGCCAGCAGTTACTCGATTACAGGGCAAGAGACCCAGTACTTC
- TRBJ2-3 TRBV7-2 - CASSPPGDAATDTQYF TGTGCCAGCAGCCCCCCGGGGGACGCTGCCACAGATACGCAGTATTTT
TRBD2 TRBJ2-3 TRBV4-3 - CASSQERLAPDTQYF TGCGCCAGCAGCCAAGAGCGACTAGCTCCAGATACGCAGTATTTT
- TRBJ1-6 TRBV4-2 - CASSPVTFSYNSPLHF TGTGCCAGCAGCCCAGTTACGTTCTCCTATAATTCACCCCTCCACTTT
- TRBJ2-1 TRBV10-3 - CAISVSSDSYNEQFF TGTGCCATCAGTGTCAGTAGCGACTCCTACAATGAGCAGTTCTTC
- TRBJ2-1 TRBV25-1 - CASRAGGEQFF TGTGCCAGCAGGGCAGGAGGGGAGCAGTTCTTC
TRBD1 TRBJ1-1 TRBV14 - CASSVMSSGTGPKAFF TGTGCCAGCAGCGTGATGAGCTCCGGGACAGGGCCCAAAGCTTTCTTT
- TRBJ1-3 TRBV28 once CASRADSSGNTIYF TGTGCCAGCAGAGCCGACAGCTCTGGAAACACCATATATTTT
TRBD2 TRBJ2-3 TRBV5-1 - CASSLAGGPDTQYF TGCGCCAGCAGTTTAGCGGGGGGGCCTGATACGCAGTATTTT
TRBD2 TRBJ2-7 TRBV19 - CASSIVLAGDPGSYEQYF TGTGCCAGTAGTATAGTACTAGCGGGGGACCCCGGGTCCTACGAGCAGTACTTC
- TRBJ2-5 TRBV28 - CASSSPPGLQETQYF TGTGCCAGCAGTTCCCCCCCGGGGCTACAAGAGACCCAGTACTTC
- TRBJ2-2 TRBV5-1 - CASSIGGNTGELFF TGCGCCAGCAGCATTGGGGGTAACACCGGGGAGCTGTTTTTT
- TRBJ1-4 TRBV25-1 - CASSDKSGVDGDQEKLFF TGTGCCAGCAGTGATAAGTCAGGGGTAGACGGGGATCAAGAAAAACTGTTTTTT
- TRBJ1-1 TRBV30 - CAWSPYTEAFF TGTGCCTGGAGTCCTTACACTGAAGCTTTCTTT
- TRBJ1-1 TRBV28 - CASSEQGQNTEAFF TGTGCCAGCAGTGAGCAGGGCCAGAACACTGAAGCTTTCTTT
- TRBJ2-7 TRBV19 - CASSIRRFSGQEILDEQYF TGTGCCAGTAGTATACGTCGATTCTCGGGGCAGGAAATTTTGGACGAGCAGTACTTC
- TRBJ2-5 TRBV5-1 - CASSPEPQETQYF TGCGCCAGCAGTCCAGAGCCCCAAGAGACCCAGTACTTC
TRBD1 TRBJ1-1 TRBV4-2 - CASTGQPLTEAFF TGTGCCAGCACGGGACAGCCCCTTACTGAAGCTTTCTTT
- TRBJ2-7 TRBV5-1 few CASSLDTLTGREEQYF TGCGCCAGCAGCTTGGATACCCTGACGGGACGAGAGGAGCAGTACTTC
- TRBJ2-6 TRBV11-3 - CASSLGGSGANVLTF TGTGCCAGCAGCTTAGGAGGGAGCGGGGCCAACGTCCTGACTTTC
- TRBJ1-3 TRBV5-6 - CASSLNTIYF TGTGCCAGCAGCCTGAACACCATATATTTT
- TRBJ1-6 TRBV7-9 - CASSVSSYNSPLHF TGTGCCAGCAGCGTCAGCTCCTATAATTCACCCCTCCACTTT